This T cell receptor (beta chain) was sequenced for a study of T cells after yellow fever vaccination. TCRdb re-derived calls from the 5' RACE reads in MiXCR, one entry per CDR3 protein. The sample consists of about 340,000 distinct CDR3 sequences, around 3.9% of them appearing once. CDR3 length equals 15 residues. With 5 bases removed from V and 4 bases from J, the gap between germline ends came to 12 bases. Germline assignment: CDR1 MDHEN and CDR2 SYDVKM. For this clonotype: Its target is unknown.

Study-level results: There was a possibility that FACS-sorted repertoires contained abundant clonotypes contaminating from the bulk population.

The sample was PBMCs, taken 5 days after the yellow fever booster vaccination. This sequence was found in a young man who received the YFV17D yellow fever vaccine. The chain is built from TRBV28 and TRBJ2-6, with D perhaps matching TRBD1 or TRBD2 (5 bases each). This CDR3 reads CASSMGVLGANVLTF. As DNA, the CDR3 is TGTGCCAGCAGTATGGGGGTCCTCGGGGCCAACGTCCTGACTTTC.